This TCR beta chain was profiled in a study of PD-1 blockade in classical Hodgkin lymphoma. Regarding time point: newly diagnosed, previously untreated cHL patient sample. The repertoire was sequenced with immunoSEQ multiplex PCR; TCRdb's copy has only in-frame clones and lacks some. In the table there are 15,000 to 20,000 clones, about nine tenths of which are singletons. The clonotype originates from a human donor with classical Hodgkin lymphoma. The sequenced material came from peripheral blood mononuclear cells (PBMCs).

Here the CDR3 DNA reads TGTGCCAGCAGTTCACAGACTGGGACCCAGTACTTC. This codes for CASSSQTGTQYF. The rearrangement uses TRBV28 and TRBJ2-5; D uncertain. From germline, CDR1 is MDHEN and CDR2 SYDVKM. V dropped 4 bases and J dropped 7 bases, with 10 bases sitting between them. This CDR3 has 12 amino acids.